This record covers a single T cell receptor (beta chain). This specimen comes from a study of control samples from healthy donors and cancer patients. CDR3 length equals 14 residues. Trimming cost V 3 bases and J 4 bases, with 13 bases left between them. Germline assignment: CDR1 SGHRS and CDR2 YFSETQ. Generated by immunoSEQ multiplex PCR, the TCRdb table keeps only in-frame clones and is missing some. The profile shows approximately 58,000 clones, around 87% of them singletons. The source is a woman aged 55-70 years with lung cancer. The rearrangement links TRBV5-1 to TRBJ2-5, with D possibly matching TRBD1 (6 bases). Material: PBMCs. This CDR3 is CASSSQGFGETQYF. DNA of the CDR3: TGCGCCAGCAGCTCACAGGGCTTCGGAGAGACCCAGTACTTC.